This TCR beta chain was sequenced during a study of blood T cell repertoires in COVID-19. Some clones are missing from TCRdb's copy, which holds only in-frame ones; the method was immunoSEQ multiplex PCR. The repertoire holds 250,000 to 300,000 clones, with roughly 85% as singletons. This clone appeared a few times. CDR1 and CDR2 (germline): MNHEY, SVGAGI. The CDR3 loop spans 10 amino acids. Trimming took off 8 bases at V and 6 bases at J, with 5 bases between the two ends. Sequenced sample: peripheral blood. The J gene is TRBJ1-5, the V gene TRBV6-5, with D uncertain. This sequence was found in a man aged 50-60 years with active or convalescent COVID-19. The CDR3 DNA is TGTGCCAGCGGTAGTCAGCCCCAGCATTTT. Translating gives CASGSQPQHF.